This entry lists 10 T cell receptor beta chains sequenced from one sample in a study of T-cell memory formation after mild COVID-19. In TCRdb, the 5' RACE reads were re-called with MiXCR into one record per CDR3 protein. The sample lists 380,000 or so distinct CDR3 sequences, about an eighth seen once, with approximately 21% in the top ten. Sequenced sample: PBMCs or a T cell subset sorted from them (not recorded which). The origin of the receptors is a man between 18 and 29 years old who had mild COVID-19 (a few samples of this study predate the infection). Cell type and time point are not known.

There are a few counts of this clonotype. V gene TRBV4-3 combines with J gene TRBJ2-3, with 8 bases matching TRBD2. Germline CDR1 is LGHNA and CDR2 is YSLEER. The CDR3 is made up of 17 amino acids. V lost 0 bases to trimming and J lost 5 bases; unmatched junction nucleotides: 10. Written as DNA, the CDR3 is TGCGCCAGCAGCCAAGATATCGGCGGGGGGTTGGGAGATACGCAGTATTTT. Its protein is CASSQDIGGGLGDTQYF.

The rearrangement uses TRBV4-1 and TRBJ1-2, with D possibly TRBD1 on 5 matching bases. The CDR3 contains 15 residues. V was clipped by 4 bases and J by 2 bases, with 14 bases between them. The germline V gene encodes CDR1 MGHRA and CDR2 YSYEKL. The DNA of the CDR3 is TGCGCCAGCAGCCCCATAGGGGAGGGGAACTATGGCTACACCTTC. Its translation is CASSPIGEGNYGYTF.

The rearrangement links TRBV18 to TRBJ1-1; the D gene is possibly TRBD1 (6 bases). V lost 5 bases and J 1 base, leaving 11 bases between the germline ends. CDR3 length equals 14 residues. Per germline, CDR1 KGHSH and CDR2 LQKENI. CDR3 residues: CASSEQGPNTEAFF. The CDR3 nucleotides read TGTGCCAGCTCAGAACAGGGTCCGAACACTGAAGCTTTCTTT.

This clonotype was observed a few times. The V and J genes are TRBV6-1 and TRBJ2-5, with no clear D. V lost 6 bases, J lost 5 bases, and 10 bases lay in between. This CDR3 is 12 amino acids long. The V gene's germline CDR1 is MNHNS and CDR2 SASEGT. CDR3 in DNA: TGTGCCAGCAGCGTCATGGGGGAGACCCAGTACTTC. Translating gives CASSVMGETQYF.

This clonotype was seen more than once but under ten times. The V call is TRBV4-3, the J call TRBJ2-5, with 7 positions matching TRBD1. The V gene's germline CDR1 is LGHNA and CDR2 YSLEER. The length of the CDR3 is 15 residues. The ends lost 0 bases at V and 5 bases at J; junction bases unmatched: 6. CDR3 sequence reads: CASSQEGGWDETQYF. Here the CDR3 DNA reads TGCGCCAGCAGCCAAGAAGGGGGCTGGGACGAGACCCAGTACTTC.

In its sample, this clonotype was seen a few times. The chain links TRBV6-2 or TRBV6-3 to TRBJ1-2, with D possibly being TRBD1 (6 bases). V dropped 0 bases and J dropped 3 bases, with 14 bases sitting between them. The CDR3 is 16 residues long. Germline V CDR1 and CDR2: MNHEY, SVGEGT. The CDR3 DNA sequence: TGTGCCAGCAGTTACTCGACGTCAGAGGGGGACTATGGCTACACCTTC. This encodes CASSYSTSEGDYGYTF.

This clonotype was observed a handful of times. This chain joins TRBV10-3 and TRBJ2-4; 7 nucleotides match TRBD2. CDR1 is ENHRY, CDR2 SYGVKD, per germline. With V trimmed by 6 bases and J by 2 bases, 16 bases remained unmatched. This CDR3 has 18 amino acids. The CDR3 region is CAISDQVGGDESKNIQYF. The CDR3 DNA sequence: TGTGCCATCAGCGACCAGGTGGGGGGGGACGAATCCAAAAACATTCAGTACTTC.

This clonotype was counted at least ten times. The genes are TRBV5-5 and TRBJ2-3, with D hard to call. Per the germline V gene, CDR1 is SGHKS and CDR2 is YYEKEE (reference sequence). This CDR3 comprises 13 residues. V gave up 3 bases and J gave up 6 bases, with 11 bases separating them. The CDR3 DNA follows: TGTGCCAGCAGCTACCCGGACGAGGATACGCAGTATTTT. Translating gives CASSYPDEDTQYF.

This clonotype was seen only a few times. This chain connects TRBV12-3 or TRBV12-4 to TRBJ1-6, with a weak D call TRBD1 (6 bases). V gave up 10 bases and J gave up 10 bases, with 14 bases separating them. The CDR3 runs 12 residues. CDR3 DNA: TGTGCCACCCGTGGGGGGGCATCACCCCTCCACTTT. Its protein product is CATRGGASPLHF.

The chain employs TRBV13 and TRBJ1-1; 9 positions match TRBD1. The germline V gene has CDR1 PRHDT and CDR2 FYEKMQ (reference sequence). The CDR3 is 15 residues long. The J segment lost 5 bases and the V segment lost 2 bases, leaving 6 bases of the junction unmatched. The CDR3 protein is CASSLLGTGKTEAFF. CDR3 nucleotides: TGTGCCAGCAGCTTACTAGGGACAGGGAAGACTGAAGCTTTCTTT.